The clone carrying this TCR beta chain was observed at least ten times. Its cognate antigen is unknown. TCRdb re-analysed the 5' RACE reads in MiXCR, keeping a single row per CDR3 protein. Of 200,000 to 300,000 distinct CDR3 sequences listed, about a sixth were seen once; the top ten hold approximately 20%. These data come from a study of T-cell memory formation after mild COVID-19. Overall study context: TCR clusters showed largely donor specificity. Study results and limitations: For second-wave clones that peaked at day 37, SARS-CoV-2 specificity went unverified. Day 15 to 85 contracting clones showed balanced CD4/CD8; day 15 to 37 expanders favored CD4+. Memory cells collected pre-infection included some clones that later responded, suggesting cross-reactive memory joined.

The V and J ends lost 5 bases and 5 bases respectively, with 3 bases between them. This CDR3 region has 11 residues. Germline V CDR1 and CDR2: KGHSH, LQKENI. The chain joins TRBV18 to TRBJ2-2, with unresolved D. The sequenced sample was PBMCs or a T cell subset sorted from them (not recorded which). This sequence was found in a man between 18 and 29 years old who had mild COVID-19 (a few samples of this study predate the infection). Cell type and time point are not known. The CDR3 here is CASSETGELFF. Here the CDR3 DNA reads TGTGCCAGCTCAGAAACCGGGGAGCTGTTTTTT.